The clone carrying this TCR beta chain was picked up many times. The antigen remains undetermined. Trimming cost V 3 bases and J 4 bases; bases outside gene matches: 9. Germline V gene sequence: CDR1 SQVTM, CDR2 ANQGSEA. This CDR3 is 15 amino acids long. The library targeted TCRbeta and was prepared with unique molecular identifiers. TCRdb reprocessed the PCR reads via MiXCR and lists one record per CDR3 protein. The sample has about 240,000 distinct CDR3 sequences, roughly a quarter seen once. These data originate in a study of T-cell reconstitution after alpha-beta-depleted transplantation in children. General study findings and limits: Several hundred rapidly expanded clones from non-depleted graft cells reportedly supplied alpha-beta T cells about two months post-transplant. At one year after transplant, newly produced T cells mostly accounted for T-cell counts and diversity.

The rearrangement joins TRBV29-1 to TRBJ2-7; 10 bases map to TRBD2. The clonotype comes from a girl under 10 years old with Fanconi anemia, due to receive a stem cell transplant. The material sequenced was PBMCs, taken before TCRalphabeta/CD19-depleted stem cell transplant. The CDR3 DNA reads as TGCAGCGTTGAGGGTGTCCTAGCGGGGGAATACGAGCAGTACTTC. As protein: CSVEGVLAGEYEQYF.